These 20 T cell receptor beta chains were sequenced from one sample in a study of graft-versus-host responses after intestinal transplantation. Sequenced by immunoSEQ multiplex PCR; TCRdb stores in-frame clones only, minus some. The table shows some 95,000 clones, with roughly nine tenths occurring only once. Their antigens are not known. The specimen was unstimulated CD8+ T cells sorted from spleen or lymph node cells, collected before intestinal transplant. The receptors were sampled from a human donor who received an intestinal transplant.

CDR3 region: CATSADSNDSGNTIYF. DNA for the CDR3: TGTGCCACCAGCGCTGACAGTAATGACTCTGGAAACACCATATATTTT. The chain uses TRBV15 and TRBJ1-3; possible D gene TRBD1, 5 bases. Germline CDR1 and CDR2: LNHNV and YYDKDF (reference sequence). Trimming shortened V by 5 bases and J by 0 bases, and 14 bases separated the two germline ends. The CDR3 is 16 amino acids.

The table lists this clone with a count of one. The rearrangement uses TRBV30 and TRBJ1-1; TRBD1 matches at 8 bases. With V trimmed by 2 bases and J by 3 bases, 5 bases remained unmatched. This CDR3 region has 14 residues. From germline, CDR1 is GTSNPN and CDR2 SVGIG (reference sequence). This chain's CDR3 is CAWSTGTGDTEAFF. In nucleotides, the CDR3 is TGTGCCTGGAGTACGGGGACAGGAGACACTGAAGCTTTCTTT.

The V gene is TRBV6-6, the J gene TRBJ2-2; no clear D gene. The CDR3 runs to 14 residues. V lost 0 bases to trimming and J lost 8 bases, with 10 bases between them. CDR1 and CDR2 (germline): MNHNY, SVGAGI (reference sequence). The CDR3 DNA is TGTGCCAGCAGTTACTCAATGTTAGCTGGGGAGCTGTTTTTT. It codes for CASSYSMLAGELFF.

This clone was picked up one time. V usage is TRBV19 and J usage is TRBJ1-2, with D possibly matching TRBD1 (5 bases). The CDR3 consists of 11 residues. Looked up from germline, CDR1 is LNHDA and CDR2 is SQIVND (reference sequence). Trimming cost V 7 bases and J 8 bases, with 11 bases left between them. The CDR3 loop reads CASTSGFGYTF. DNA of the CDR3: TGTGCCAGTACCTCAGGGTTCGGCTACACCTTC.

The table lists this clone with a few counts. The chain carries TRBV19 and TRBJ2-7; a possible D gene is TRBD2 (6 bases). The CDR3 loop spans 15 amino acids. The germline V gene has CDR1 LNHDA and CDR2 SQIVND (reference sequence). V lost 1 base, J lost 7 bases, and 17 bases lay in between. In nucleotides, the CDR3 is TGTGCCAGTAGTATAGGTAGCGGTACCTCCGGGGAGCAGTACTTC. Its translation is CASSIGSGTSGEQYF. The full variable domain, completed using reference TRBV19 and TRBJ2-7, is DGGITQSPKYLFRKEGQNVTLSCEQNLNHDAMYWYRQDPGQGLRLIYYSQIVNDFQKGDIAEGYSVSREKKESFPLTVTSAQKNPTAFYLCASSIGSGTSGEQYFGPGTRLTVT.

The CDR3 nucleotides read TGTGCCAGTAGTACATTCACTAGCGGGGGCACAGATACGCAGTATTTT. Its protein product is CASSTFTSGGTDTQYF. This rearrangement joins TRBV19 to TRBJ2-3; 10 nucleotides agree with TRBD2. The V gene end was trimmed by 4 bases and the J gene end by 1 base; junction bases not matched to a gene: 5. The germline V gene encodes CDR1 LNHDA and CDR2 SQIVND (reference sequence). CDR3 size: 16 residues.

The chain recombines TRBV6-6 with TRBJ1-1, with D uncertain. Germline CDR1 reads MNHNY; CDR2 reads SVGAGI (reference sequence). The ends were cut back, 5 bases at V and 0 bases at J, with 7 bases in the middle. The CDR3 loop spans 13 amino acids. CDR3 loop: CASSPGLNTEAFF. CDR3 in DNA: TGTGCCAGCAGTCCAGGTTTGAACACTGAAGCTTTCTTT.

The chain recombines TRBV11-2 with TRBJ2-5, with 8 bases that match TRBD1. CDR1 and CDR2 from the germline V gene are SGHAT and FQNNGV. Trimming cost V 1 base and J 3 bases; bases outside gene matches: 4. This CDR3 is built from 15 residues. CDR3 region: CASSLVRQGKETQYF. CDR3 coding DNA: TGTGCCAGCAGCTTAGTTCGACAGGGGAAAGAGACCCAGTACTTC.

As concerns this clone: The sample holds other DNA sequences that translate to the same CDR3. The chain employs TRBV7-3 and TRBJ2-1; the match to TRBD2 covers 8 bases. Per germline, CDR1 SGHTA and CDR2 FQGTGA. The V and J ends lost 3 bases and 6 bases, in that order; junction bases with no gene match: 1. CDR3 length: 13 residues. CDR3 DNA: TGTGCCAGCAGCTTGGCGGGAGGCAATGAGCAGTTCTTC. Its protein product is CASSLAGGNEQFF.

The rearrangement joins TRBV13 to TRBJ2-7; 10 bases align to TRBD2. V shed 5 bases and J 3 bases; nucleotides not matched to a gene: 4. The CDR3 runs to 14 residues. CDR1 is PRHDT, CDR2 FYEKMQ, per germline (reference sequence). Here the CDR3 reads CASSASGRIYEQYF. CDR3 coding DNA: TGTGCCAGCAGCGCTAGCGGGAGAATCTACGAGCAGTACTTC.

The CDR3 spells CASTDRGLYNEQFF. CDR3 bases: TGTGCCAGCACCGACAGGGGGCTCTACAATGAGCAGTTCTTC. The chain recombines TRBV13 with TRBJ2-1, with 10 bases fitting TRBD1. Germline V gene lookup returns CDR1 PRHDT and CDR2 FYEKMQ (reference sequence). V dropped 7 bases and J dropped 3; count of bases not matched to a gene: 3. CDR3 size: 14 residues.

The chain is built from TRBV10-3 and TRBJ2-7; tentative D call: TRBD2 (6 bases). Looked up from germline, CDR1 is ENHRY and CDR2 is SYGVKD. This CDR3 region has 17 residues. Trimming removed 3 bases at V and 7 bases at J, with 25 bases between. DNA for the CDR3: TGTGCCATCAGTGAAAACACTTCGACTAGGGCCCCTAGGGAGCAGTACTTC. Its protein is CAISENTSTRAPREQYF.

The rearrangement links TRBV6-1 to TRBJ2-7; D is possibly TRBD2 (5 bases). The CDR3 is made up of 13 amino acids. Germline lookup yields CDR1 MNHNS and CDR2 SASEGT. Trimming left V 4 bases short and J 2 bases short, with 9 bases between. The CDR3 DNA reads as TGTGCCAGCAGTGCCAGGAGGCCCTACGAGCAGTACTTC. This encodes CASSARRPYEQYF.

V gene TRBV7-6 combines with J gene TRBJ2-1; 16 bases align to TRBD2. CDR3 size: 18 residues. Germline V lookup: CDR1 SGHVS, CDR2 FNYEAQ. With V trimmed by 5 bases and J by 7 bases, 11 bases remained unmatched. This chain's CDR3 is CASSNKRGLAGGENEQFF. The CDR3 region has the DNA TGTGCCAGCAGCAACAAGAGGGGACTAGCGGGGGGGGAGAATGAGCAGTTCTTC.

This clone was picked up a small number of times. The chain carries TRBV6-5 and TRBJ2-7, with D perhaps matching TRBD2 (5 bases). V was pared by 5 bases and J by 2 bases, with 13 bases between. There are 14 residues in the CDR3. CDR1 is MNHEY, CDR2 SVGAGI, per germline. Here the CDR3 DNA reads TGTGCCAGCAGTACCCCGAGGAGGCCCTACGAGCAGTACTTC. It translates to CASSTPRRPYEQYF.

The J gene is TRBJ2-7, the V gene TRBV14, with D possibly matching TRBD1 (5 bases). Germline CDR1 and CDR2: SGHDN and FVKESK. The germline V and J ends were trimmed by 8 bases and 4 bases, with 15 bases remaining between them. The length of the CDR3 is 13 residues. The CDR3 region has the DNA TGTGCCAGCGCGTCAGGGTTTACGTACGAGCAGTACTTC. Amino acids: CASASGFTYEQYF.

The genes are TRBV5-1 and TRBJ1-1; D is undetermined. The germline V gene has CDR1 SGHRS and CDR2 YFSETQ. V dropped 0 bases and J dropped 4 bases, with 7 bases sitting between them. CDR3 length: 13 residues. CDR3 bases: TGCGCCAGCAGCTTGGAACGGAGCACTGAAGCTTTCTTT. As protein: CASSLERSTEAFF.

J is TRBJ1-5 and V is TRBV28; possibly TRBD1 for D (6 bases). The germline gives CDR1 MDHEN, CDR2 SYDVKM. Trimming left V 8 bases short and J 5 bases short, with 13 bases between. The CDR3 has 13 amino acids. The CDR3, as DNA: TGTGCCAGCTTTGGACAGATGTATCAGCCCCAGCATTTT. It yields the protein CASFGQMYQPQHF.

This clone was recorded once. The genes are TRBV6-5 and TRBJ1-2, with D uncertain. This CDR3 has 14 amino acids. Looked up from germline, CDR1 is MNHEY and CDR2 is SVGAGI. CDR3 nucleotide sequence: TGTGCATCCCGGTCCCCGGGAGATAACTATGGCTACACCTTC. This translates into CASRSPGDNYGYTF.

The rearrangement uses TRBV5-6 and TRBJ1-2, with D maybe TRBD1 (5 bases). Trimming cost V 0 bases and J 6 bases, with 9 bases left between them. The CDR3 has 13 amino acids. Looked up from germline, CDR1 is SGHDT and CDR2 is YYEEEE. For the CDR3, the DNA is TGTGCCAGCAGCTTGGTAGGGGAAGATGGCTACACCTTC. Residues: CASSLVGEDGYTF.